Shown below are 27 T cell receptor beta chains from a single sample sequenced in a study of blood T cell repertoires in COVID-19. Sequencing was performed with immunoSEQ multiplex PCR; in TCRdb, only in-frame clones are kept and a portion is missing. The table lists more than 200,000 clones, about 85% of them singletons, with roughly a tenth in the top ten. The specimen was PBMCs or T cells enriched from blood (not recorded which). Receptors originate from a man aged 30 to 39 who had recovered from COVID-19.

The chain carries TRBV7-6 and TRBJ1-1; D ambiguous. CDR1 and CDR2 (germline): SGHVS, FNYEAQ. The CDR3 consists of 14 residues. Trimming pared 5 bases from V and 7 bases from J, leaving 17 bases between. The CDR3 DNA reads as TGTGCCAGCAGCCGTGGGGAGGTACGAGGTGAAGCTTTCTTT. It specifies CASSRGEVRGEAFF.

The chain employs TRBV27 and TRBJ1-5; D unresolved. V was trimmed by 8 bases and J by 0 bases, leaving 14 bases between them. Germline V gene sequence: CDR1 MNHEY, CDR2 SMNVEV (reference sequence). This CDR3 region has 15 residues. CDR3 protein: CASSSQGASNQPQHF. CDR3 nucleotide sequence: TGTGCCAGCTCATCGCAAGGAGCTAGCAATCAGCCCCAGCATTTT.

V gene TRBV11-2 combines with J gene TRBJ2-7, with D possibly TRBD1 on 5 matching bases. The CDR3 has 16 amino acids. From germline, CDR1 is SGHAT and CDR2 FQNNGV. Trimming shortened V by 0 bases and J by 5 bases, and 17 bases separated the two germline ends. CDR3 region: CASSLDLMLGPHEQYF. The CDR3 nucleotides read TGTGCCAGCAGCTTAGATCTAATGTTGGGGCCCCACGAGCAGTACTTC.

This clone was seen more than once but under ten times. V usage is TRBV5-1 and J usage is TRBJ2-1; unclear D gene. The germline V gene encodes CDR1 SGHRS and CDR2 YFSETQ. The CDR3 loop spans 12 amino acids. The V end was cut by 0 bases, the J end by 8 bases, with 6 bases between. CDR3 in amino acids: CASSLAHDEQFF. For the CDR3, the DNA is TGCGCCAGCAGCTTGGCCCATGATGAGCAGTTCTTC. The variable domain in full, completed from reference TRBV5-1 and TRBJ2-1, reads KAGVTQTPRYLIKTRGQQVTLSCSPISGHRSVSWYQQTPGQGLQFLFEYFSETQRNKGNFPGRFSGRQFSNSRSEMNVSTLELGDSALYLCASSLAHDEQFFGPGTRLTVL.

DNA of the CDR3: TGTGCCAGCAGCTTAGACGCAGGGGGCGGGGGAAACACCATATATTTT. This sequence encodes CASSLDAGGGGNTIYF. The rearrangement joins TRBV7-2 to TRBJ1-3, with 8 bases that match TRBD1. Unmatched junction bases numbered 6, after V lost 1 base and J lost 4 bases. Germline V gene sequence: CDR1 SGHTA, CDR2 FQGNSA. The CDR3 has 16 residues.

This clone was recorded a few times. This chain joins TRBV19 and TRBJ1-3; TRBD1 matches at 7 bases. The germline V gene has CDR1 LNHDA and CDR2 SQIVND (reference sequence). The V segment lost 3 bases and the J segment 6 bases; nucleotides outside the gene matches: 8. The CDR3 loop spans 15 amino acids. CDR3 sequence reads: CASSISGTEANTIYF. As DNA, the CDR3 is TGTGCCAGTAGTATTTCCGGGACAGAAGCAAACACCATATATTTT. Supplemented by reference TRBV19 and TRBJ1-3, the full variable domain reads DGGITQSPKYLFRKEGQNVTLSCEQNLNHDAMYWYRQDPGQGLRLIYYSQIVNDFQKGDIAEGYSVSREKKESFPLTVTSAQKNPTAFYLCASSISGTEANTIYFGEGSWLTVV.

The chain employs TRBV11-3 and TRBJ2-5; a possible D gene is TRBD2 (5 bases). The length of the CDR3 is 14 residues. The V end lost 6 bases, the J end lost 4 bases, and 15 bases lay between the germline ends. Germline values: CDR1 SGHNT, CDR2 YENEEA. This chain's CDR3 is CASSSPGIPETQYF. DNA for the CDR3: TGTGCCAGCAGTTCACCGGGAATTCCAGAGACCCAGTACTTC.

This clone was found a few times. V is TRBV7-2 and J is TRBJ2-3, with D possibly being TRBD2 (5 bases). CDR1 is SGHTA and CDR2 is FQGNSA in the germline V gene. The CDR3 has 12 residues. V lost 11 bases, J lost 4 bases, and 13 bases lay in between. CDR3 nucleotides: TGTGCCTCCGGGCCGCGGGCAGATACGCAGTATTTT. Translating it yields CASGPRADTQYF.

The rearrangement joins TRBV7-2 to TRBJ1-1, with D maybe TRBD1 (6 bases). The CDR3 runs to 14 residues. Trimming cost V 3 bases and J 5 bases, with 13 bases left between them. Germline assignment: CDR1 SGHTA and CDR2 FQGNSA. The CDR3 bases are TGTGCCAGCAGCTTTAGCGGGGGCCGGACTGAAGCTTTCTTT. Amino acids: CASSFSGGRTEAFF.

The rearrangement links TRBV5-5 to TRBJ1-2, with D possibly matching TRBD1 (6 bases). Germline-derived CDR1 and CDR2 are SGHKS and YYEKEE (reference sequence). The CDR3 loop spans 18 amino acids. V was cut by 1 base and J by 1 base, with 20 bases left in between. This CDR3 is CASSLRPMDSLVNYGYTF. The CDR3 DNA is TGTGCCAGCAGCTTGAGGCCCATGGACAGTTTAGTTAACTATGGCTACACCTTC. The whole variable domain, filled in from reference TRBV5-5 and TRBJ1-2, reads DAGVTQSPTHLIKTRGQQVTLRCSPISGHKSVSWYQQVLGQGPQFIFQYYEKEERGRGNFPDRFSARQFPNYSSELNVNALLLGDSALYLCASSLRPMDSLVNYGYTFGSGTRLTVV.

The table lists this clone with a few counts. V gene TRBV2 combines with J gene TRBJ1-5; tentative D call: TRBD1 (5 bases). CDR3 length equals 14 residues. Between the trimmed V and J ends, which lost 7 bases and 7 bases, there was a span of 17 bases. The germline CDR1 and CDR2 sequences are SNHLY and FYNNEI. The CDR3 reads CASKSQGIYQPQHF. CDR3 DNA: TGTGCCAGCAAGAGTCAGGGAATTTACCAGCCCCAGCATTTT.

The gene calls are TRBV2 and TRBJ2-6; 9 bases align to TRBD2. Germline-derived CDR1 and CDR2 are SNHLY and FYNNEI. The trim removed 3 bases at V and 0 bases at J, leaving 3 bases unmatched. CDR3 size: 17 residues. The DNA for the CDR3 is TGTGCCAGCAGTGACCGCGGGAGGGCCTCTGGGGCCAACGTCCTGACTTTC. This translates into CASSDRGRASGANVLTF.

For the CDR3, the DNA is TGTGCCAGCAGCTGGACCGGGACAGGGACGAGGTGGGGCTACACCTTC. Protein product: CASSWTGTGTRWGYTF. This chain joins TRBV7-6 and TRBJ1-2; 9 nucleotides agree with TRBD1. V was pared by 4 bases and J by 8 bases, with 14 bases of the junction left unmatched. Germline assignment: CDR1 SGHVS and CDR2 FNYEAQ. The CDR3 is 16 residues long.

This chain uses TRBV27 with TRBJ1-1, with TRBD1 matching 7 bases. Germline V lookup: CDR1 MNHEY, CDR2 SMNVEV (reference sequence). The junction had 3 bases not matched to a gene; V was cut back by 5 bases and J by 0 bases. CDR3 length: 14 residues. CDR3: CASSLGQMNTEAFF. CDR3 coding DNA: TGTGCCAGCAGTCTGGGACAGATGAACACTGAAGCTTTCTTT.

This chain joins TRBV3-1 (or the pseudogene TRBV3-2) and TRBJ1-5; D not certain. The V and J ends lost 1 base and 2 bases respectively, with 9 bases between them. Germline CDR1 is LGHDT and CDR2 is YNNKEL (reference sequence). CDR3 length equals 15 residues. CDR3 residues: CASSQGLPGNQPQHF. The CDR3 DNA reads TGTGCCAGCAGCCAAGGTTTACCAGGCAATCAGCCCCAGCATTTT.

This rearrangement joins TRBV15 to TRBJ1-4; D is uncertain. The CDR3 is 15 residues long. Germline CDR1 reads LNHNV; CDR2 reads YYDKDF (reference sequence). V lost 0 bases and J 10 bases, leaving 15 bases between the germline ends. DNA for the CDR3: TGTGCCACCAGCAGAGATCCCGGGAAGGAGGGAAAACTGTTTTTT. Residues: CATSRDPGKEGKLFF.

Here the CDR3 reads CASSLAHRGEQYF. DNA of the CDR3: TGTGCCAGCAGTTTAGCGCACAGGGGCGAGCAGTACTTC. The chain carries TRBV12-3 or TRBV12-4 and TRBJ2-7; TRBD1 matches at 7 bases. The CDR3 spans 13 residues. V dropped 0 bases and J dropped 6; count of bases not matched to a gene: 2.

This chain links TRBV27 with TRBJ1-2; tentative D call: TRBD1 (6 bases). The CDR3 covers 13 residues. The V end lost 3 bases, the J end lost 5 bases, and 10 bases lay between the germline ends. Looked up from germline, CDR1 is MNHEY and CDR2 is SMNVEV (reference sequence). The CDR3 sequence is CASSFGQNYGYTF. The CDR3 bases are TGTGCCAGCAGTTTCGGACAGAATTATGGCTACACCTTC.

The CDR3 region has the DNA TGTGCCAGCAGTGTCAGGGGCGAAGGGGAGCTGTTTTTT. This encodes CASSVRGEGELFF. The chain has TRBV2 and TRBJ2-2; D is possibly TRBD1 (6 bases). The V and J ends lost 4 bases and 8 bases respectively, with 11 bases between them. Per the germline V gene, CDR1 is SNHLY and CDR2 is FYNNEI. The CDR3 has 13 amino acids.

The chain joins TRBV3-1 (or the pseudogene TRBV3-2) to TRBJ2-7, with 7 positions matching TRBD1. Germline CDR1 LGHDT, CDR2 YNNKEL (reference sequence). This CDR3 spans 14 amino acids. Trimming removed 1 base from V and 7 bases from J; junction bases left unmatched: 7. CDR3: CASSQAPGGGEQYF. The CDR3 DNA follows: TGTGCCAGCAGCCAAGCTCCAGGGGGTGGAGAGCAGTACTTC.

The CDR3, as DNA: TGTGCCAGCAGCTCCGGCGGAGTTGGATATGGCTACACCTTC. Translated: CASSSGGVGYGYTF. J is TRBJ1-2 and V is TRBV7-2; D uncertain. Germline V gene data show CDR1 as SGHTA and CDR2 as FQGNSA. The CDR3 consists of 14 residues. Deletions cut 4 bases from V and 5 bases from J, with 14 bases between.

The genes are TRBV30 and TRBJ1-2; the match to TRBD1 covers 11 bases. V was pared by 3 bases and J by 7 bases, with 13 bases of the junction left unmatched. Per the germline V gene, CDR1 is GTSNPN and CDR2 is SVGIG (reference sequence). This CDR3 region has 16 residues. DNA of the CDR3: TGTGCCTGGAGCCATCATTGGGACAGGGGGGAGGGTGGCTACACCTTC. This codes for CAWSHHWDRGEGGYTF.

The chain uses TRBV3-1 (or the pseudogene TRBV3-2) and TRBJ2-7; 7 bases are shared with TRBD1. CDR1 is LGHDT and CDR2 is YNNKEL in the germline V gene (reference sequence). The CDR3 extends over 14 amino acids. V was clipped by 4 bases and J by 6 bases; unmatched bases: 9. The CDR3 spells CASSPAGTVGEQYF. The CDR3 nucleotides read TGTGCCAGCAGCCCCGCCGGGACAGTAGGCGAGCAGTACTTC.

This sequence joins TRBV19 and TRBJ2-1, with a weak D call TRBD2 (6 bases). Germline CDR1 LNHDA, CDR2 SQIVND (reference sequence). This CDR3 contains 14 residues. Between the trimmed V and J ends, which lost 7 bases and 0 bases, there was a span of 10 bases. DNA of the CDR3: TGTGCCAGTATGGGGAGGAGCTCCTACAATGAGCAGTTCTTC. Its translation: CASMGRSSYNEQFF.

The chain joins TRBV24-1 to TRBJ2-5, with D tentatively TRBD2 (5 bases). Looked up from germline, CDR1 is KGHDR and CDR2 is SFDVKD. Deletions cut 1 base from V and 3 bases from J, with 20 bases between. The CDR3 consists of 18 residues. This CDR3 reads CATSDFRSASLTEETQYF. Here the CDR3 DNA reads TGTGCCACCAGTGATTTTAGATCGGCTAGCCTCACAGAAGAGACCCAGTACTTC.

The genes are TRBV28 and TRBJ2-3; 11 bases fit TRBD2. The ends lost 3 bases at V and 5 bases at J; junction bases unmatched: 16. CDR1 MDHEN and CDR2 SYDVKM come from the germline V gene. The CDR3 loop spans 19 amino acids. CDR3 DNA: TGTGCCAGCAGTTTTATCGGGACTAGCGGACAGTCCCCCTTAGATACGCAGTATTTT. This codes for CASSFIGTSGQSPLDTQYF.

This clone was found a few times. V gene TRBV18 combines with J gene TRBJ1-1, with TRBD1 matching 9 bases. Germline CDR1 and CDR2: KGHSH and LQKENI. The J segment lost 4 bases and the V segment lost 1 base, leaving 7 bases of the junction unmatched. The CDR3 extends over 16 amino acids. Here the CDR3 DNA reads TGTGCCAGCTCACCACAGAACGGACAGGGGTCCACTGAAGCTTTCTTT. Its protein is CASSPQNGQGSTEAFF.